The 4 T cell receptor beta chains in this list originate from one sample, sequenced in a study of long-term antiretroviral therapy in people with HIV. Researchers report immunoSEQ v3.0 was run at survey level. Method: immunoSEQ multiplex PCR; TCRdb's copy keeps in-frame clones and lacks some. The repertoire holds roughly 20,000 clones, around 79% seen once, with less than 9.5% in the top ten. The sample consisted of unsorted PBMCs, taken 4.1 years after starting antiretroviral therapy. All receptors derive from a woman aged 40 to 50 with HIV.

The V gene is TRBV30, the J gene TRBJ2-7; D call uncertain. The V gene's germline CDR1 is GTSNPN and CDR2 SVGIG (reference sequence). This CDR3 is built from 11 residues. Trimming removed 0 bases at V and 7 bases at J, with 7 bases between. The CDR3 nucleotides read TGTGCCTGGAGTGTATTCCGGGAGCAGTACTTC. Its translation is CAWSVFREQYF.

This clone appeared once. Here the CDR3 reads CASSSRSQRNTGELFF. CDR3 bases: TGCGCCAGCAGCTCGCGATCCCAGCGGAACACCGGGGAGCTGTTTTTT. This rearrangement joins TRBV5-1 to TRBJ2-2; D is uncertain. Germline V gene data show CDR1 as SGHRS and CDR2 as YFSETQ. V dropped 3 bases and J dropped 1 base, with 13 bases sitting between them. The CDR3 length is 16 residues.

J is TRBJ1-6 and V is TRBV2; 8 bases line up with TRBD1. The CDR3 spans 13 residues. Germline V gives CDR1 SNHLY, CDR2 FYNNEI. V was pared by 6 bases and J by 10 bases, with 5 bases of the junction left unmatched. In DNA form, the CDR3 reads TGTGCCAGCAGCCCGGACAGGGAATCACCCCTCCACTTT. It specifies CASSPDRESPLHF.

V usage is TRBV5-8 and J usage is TRBJ2-7; D is uncertain. The germline V gene encodes CDR1 SGHTS and CDR2 YDEGEE. The CDR3 spans 8 residues. V gave up 6 bases and J gave up 5 bases, with 0 bases separating them. CDR3 in amino acids: CASNEQYF. The CDR3 nucleotides are TGTGCCAGCAACGAGCAGTACTTC.